Shown below are 13 T cell receptor beta chains from a single sample sequenced in a study of blood T cell repertoires in COVID-19. TCRdb's table, derived via immunoSEQ multiplex PCR, lists solely in-frame clones and lacks some. The sample consists of tens of thousands of clones, 75% to 85% of them appearing once. The material sequenced was peripheral blood. The receptor source for this set is a human donor in a cohort sampled during active COVID-19.

The DNA for the CDR3 is TGTGCCAGCAGCCCGGACAGGGTGGGATCACCCCTCCACTTT. This sequence encodes CASSPDRVGSPLHF. This chain uses TRBV7-9 with TRBJ1-6; 8 bases map to TRBD1. CDR1 is SEHNR, CDR2 FQNEAQ, per germline (reference sequence). CDR3 size: 14 residues. The ends lost 5 bases at V and 10 bases at J; junction bases unmatched: 7.

The V call is TRBV27, the J call TRBJ2-5, with 7 bases lining up with TRBD2. This CDR3 has 16 residues. Germline trimming cut 0 bases from V and 3 bases from J; bases unmatched to any gene: 7. Germline values: CDR1 MNHEY, CDR2 SMNVEV (reference sequence). The CDR3, as DNA: TGTGCCAGCAGTTTATCGTTATCGCTAGCGGAAGAGACCCAGTACTTC. It codes for CASSLSLSLAEETQYF.

The V call is TRBV5-1, the J call TRBJ2-5; 7 bases match TRBD2. Germline lookup yields CDR1 SGHRS and CDR2 YFSETQ. V shed 0 bases, J shed 1 base, and the junction held 3 bases outside the gene matches. The CDR3 is 15 residues long. The CDR3 region is CASSLAGGSQETQYF. As DNA, the CDR3 is TGCGCCAGCAGCTTGGCGGGAGGCTCCCAAGAGACCCAGTACTTC.

In this sample, this clone turned up once. V is TRBV2 and J is TRBJ2-7, with TRBD2 identical over 7 bases. V was clipped by 6 bases and J by 0 bases; unmatched bases: 5. CDR1 is SNHLY and CDR2 is FYNNEI in the germline V gene. The CDR3 runs to 14 residues. The DNA of the CDR3 is TGTGCCAGCAGGTCAGGGAGGGGCTCCTACGAGCAGTACTTC. Amino acid sequence: CASRSGRGSYEQYF.

J is TRBJ2-7 and V is TRBV29-1; 9 positions agree with TRBD1. The CDR3 extends over 13 amino acids. Germline CDR1 reads SQVTM; CDR2 reads ANQGSEA. With 8 bases clipped from V and 5 bases from J, the junction kept 10 bases outside the gene matches. The CDR3 DNA reads TGCAGCCCCGGGCCGGGACAGGGAAACGAGCAGTACTTC. It encodes CSPGPGQGNEQYF.

The rearrangement links TRBV2 to TRBJ1-5; unclear D gene. Germline CDR1 is SNHLY and CDR2 is FYNNEI. The length of the CDR3 is 12 residues. V was shortened by 7 bases and J by 3 bases, with 7 bases between the two germline ends. CDR3 nucleotide sequence: TGTGCCAGCATGAGGCCCAATCAGCCCCAGCATTTT. This sequence encodes CASMRPNQPQHF. Using reference TRBV2 and TRBJ1-5 for the parts outside the CDR3, the full variable domain is EPEVTQTPSHQVTQMGQEVILRCVPISNHLYFYWYRQILGQKVEFLVSFYNNEISEKSEIFDDQFSVERPDGSNFTLKIRSTKLEDSAMYFCASMRPNQPQHFGDGTRLSIL.

This clone was seen once. The V and J genes are TRBV5-1 and TRBJ2-2; 8 bases fit TRBD2. Germline V CDR1 and CDR2: SGHRS, YFSETQ. This CDR3 has 15 residues. J lost 6 bases, V lost 2 bases, and 6 bases had no gene match. The chain's CDR3 is CASSFSGSRSGELFF. The CDR3 DNA is TGCGCCAGCAGCTTCAGCGGGAGTCGTTCCGGGGAGCTGTTTTTT.

This clone was recorded only once. The chain joins TRBV29-1 to TRBJ2-5; D not resolved. The V and J ends lost 8 bases and 4 bases respectively, with 11 bases between them. CDR1 and CDR2 (germline): SQVTM, ANQGSEA. The CDR3 is made up of 11 amino acids. CDR3: CSTRLVETQYF. CDR3 DNA sequence: TGCAGCACCCGGTTAGTAGAGACCCAGTACTTC. The entire variable domain, with the rest obtained from reference TRBV29-1 and TRBJ2-5, is as follows: SAVISQKPSRDICQRGTSLTIQCQVDSQVTMMFWYRQQPGQSLTLIATANQGSEATYESGFVIDKFPISRPNLTFSTLTVSNMSPEDSSIYLCSTRLVETQYFGPGTRLLVL.

The J gene is TRBJ2-1, the V gene TRBV11-3, with 12 positions matching TRBD2. V trimming: 3 bases; J trimming: 3 bases; junction bases outside the gene matches: 3. CDR1 and CDR2 (germline): SGHNT, YENEEA. The CDR3 has 16 residues. This CDR3 reads CASSLTSGSLYNEQFF. CDR3 bases: TGTGCCAGCAGCTTGACTAGCGGGAGTCTCTACAATGAGCAGTTCTTC.

The rearrangement uses TRBV13 and TRBJ2-7; 8 bases align to TRBD1. In germline, CDR1 is PRHDT, CDR2 FYEKMQ (reference sequence). V gave up 5 bases and J gave up 5 bases; unmatched junction bases: 5. CDR3 size: 13 residues. This CDR3 reads CASSRQGSHEQYF. CDR3 DNA: TGTGCCAGCAGCCGACAGGGGTCCCACGAGCAGTACTTC.

The chain links TRBV7-6 to TRBJ2-3, with TRBD2 matching over 8 bases. CDR1 SGHVS and CDR2 FNYEAQ come from the germline V gene. The CDR3 spans 15 residues. With V trimmed by 6 bases and J by 4 bases, 9 bases remained unmatched. The CDR3 DNA is TGTGCCAGCAGTTCGGGGGGGGAGAGTTCAGATACGCAGTATTTT. It is translated as CASSSGGESSDTQYF.

This chain links TRBV18 with TRBJ2-1, with TRBD2 identical over 10 bases. The CDR3 extends over 16 amino acids. Germline CDR1 is KGHSH and CDR2 is LQKENI. Germline trimming cut 4 bases from V and 0 bases from J; bases unmatched to any gene: 3. The CDR3 nucleotides are TGTGCCAGCTCACGGACTAGCGGAGGCTCCTACAATGAGCAGTTCTTC. Amino acids: CASSRTSGGSYNEQFF.

This clone has a single count. CDR3 bases: TGTGCCAGCTCACCACAATGGGCAGGGGTCGGGCAGCCCCAGCATTTT. It is translated as CASSPQWAGVGQPQHF. V gene TRBV18 combines with J gene TRBJ1-5; perhaps TRBD1 as D (6 bases). The germline V and J ends were trimmed by 1 base and 7 bases, with 17 bases remaining between them. The CDR3 runs 16 residues. The germline CDR1 and CDR2 sequences are KGHSH and LQKENI.